This T cell receptor beta chain is from a study of CD8+ T cells in alopecia areata. The treatment: oral pan-JAK inhibitor, 5-10 mg twice daily. The study team obtained lesional scalp punch biopsies and peripheral blood from alopecia areata patients. Notes on the study in general: Sequenced scalp T cells also include alphabeta T cells resident in normal skin. In scalp and blood during tofacitinib, many expanded lesional clones persisted. Clonality was higher in lesional than normal scalp, especially in alopecia totalis/universalis.

Extraction and reverse transcription of RNA yielded cDNA as the sequencing template. Clones were sequenced by immunoSEQ multiplex PCR, and TCRdb holds only the in-frame ones, with some missing. Of more than 7,000 clones listed, roughly 60% are singletons. This CDR3 is 15 amino acids long. Germline values: CDR1 SGHKS, CDR2 YYEKEE (reference sequence). Between the trimmed V and J ends, which lost 0 bases and 5 bases, there was a span of 14 bases. With respect to this clone: Its target is unknown.

The chain recombines TRBV5-5 with TRBJ1-1, with D possibly matching TRBD1 (6 bases). Material: skin, obtained at week 4, from a patient treated with tofacitinib. This sequence originates from a human donor with alopecia areata. CDR3 sequence reads: CASSLVGTLRTEAFF. The CDR3 region has the DNA TGTGCCAGCAGCTTGGTTGGGACACTCCGAACTGAAGCTTTCTTT.